The 25 T cell receptor beta chains listed next were all sequenced from one sample in a study of cytomegalovirus exposure and HLA in healthy donors (TCRdb year 2017). Receptor libraries were prepared by the immunoSEQ multiplex PCR assay. In its TCRdb copy, this immuneACCESS table keeps in-frame sequences only and misses some clones. Where compared with another copy, unresolved V genes explain less than half of these, and the others have no known cause. In all, the sample holds about 280,000 clones, and over 75% of those were seen once. In total, the top ten clones hold about 0.9% of the sample. Sequenced: PBMCs. These receptors originate from a young woman in good health and CMV-seronegative.

This clone was detected once. V gene TRBV29-1 combines with J gene TRBJ1-2, with D possibly TRBD1 on 6 matching bases. Between the trimmed V and J ends, which lost 7 bases and 0 bases, there was a span of 18 bases. The CDR3 totals 15 residues. Germline-derived CDR1 and CDR2 are SQVTM and ANQGSEA. CDR3 sequence (DNA): TGCAGCGCCACCGGTCCAGGGGTGGCTAACTATGGCTACACCTTC. This sequence encodes CSATGPGVANYGYTF.

The rearrangement links TRBV9 to TRBJ2-7; D perhaps matches TRBD2 (6 bases). The germline V gene encodes CDR1 SGDLS and CDR2 YYNGEE. The V gene lost 0 bases and the J gene lost 4 bases, with 14 bases spanning the gap. The CDR3 sequence is 15 residues long. CDR3 residues: CASSVGSGGAYEQYF. CDR3 sequence (DNA): TGTGCCAGCAGCGTAGGCAGCGGAGGGGCGTACGAGCAGTACTTC.

This clone was detected a few times. V usage is TRBV6-4 and J usage is TRBJ2-5, with 13 bases aligning to TRBD2. Losses at the gene ends were 5 bases for V and 1 base for J; bases not matched to a gene: 1. CDR1 is MRHNA and CDR2 is SNTAGT in the germline V gene. CDR3 length: 15 amino acids. CDR3 loop: CASSRTSGSQETQYF. CDR3 nucleotides: TGTGCCAGCAGTAGGACTAGCGGGAGCCAAGAGACCCAGTACTTC.

The V call is TRBV7-8, the J call TRBJ2-7; a weak D match, TRBD1 (5 bases). Trimming stripped 2 bases from V and 5 bases from J, with 7 bases between. CDR1 is SGHVS and CDR2 is FQNEAQ in the germline V gene. This CDR3 spans 12 amino acids. The CDR3 nucleotides read TGTGCCAGCAGCTTATCAGGGCACGAGCAGTACTTC. Translation gives CASSLSGHEQYF.

V and J are TRBV7-8 and TRBJ2-3; a weak D match, TRBD2 (6 bases). The germline V and J ends were trimmed by 2 bases and 2 bases, with 17 bases remaining between them. Germline V lookup: CDR1 SGHVS, CDR2 FQNEAQ. CDR3 size: 17 residues. CDR3 loop: CASSLFPRGGTTDTQYF. The CDR3 DNA reads TGTGCCAGCAGCTTATTTCCCCGGGGCGGGACCACAGATACGCAGTATTTT.

The genes are TRBV19 and TRBJ2-2, with TRBD2 as a possible D gene (6 bases). Germline CDR1 reads LNHDA; CDR2 reads SQIVND (reference sequence). The V end was cut by 6 bases, the J end by 0 bases, with 14 bases between. This CDR3 spans 16 amino acids. The CDR3 here is CASRRLAIANTGELFF. CDR3 bases: TGTGCCAGTAGGAGGCTAGCGATCGCGAACACCGGGGAGCTGTTTTTT. The complete variable domain, with remaining parts taken from reference TRBV19 and TRBJ2-2, reads DGGITQSPKYLFRKEGQNVTLSCEQNLNHDAMYWYRQDPGQGLRLIYYSQIVNDFQKGDIAEGYSVSREKKESFPLTVTSAQKNPTAFYLCASRRLAIANTGELFFGEGSRLTVL.

The genes are TRBV6-6 and TRBJ2-7; D may be TRBD2 (6 bases). Germline lookup yields CDR1 MNHNY and CDR2 SVGAGI (reference sequence). The CDR3 has 15 residues. V was pared by 0 bases and J by 4 bases, with 13 bases between. CDR3 bases: TGTGCCAGCAGTTACTCCCGGGAAGGGACTTACGAGCAGTACTTC. Its protein product is CASSYSREGTYEQYF.

In its sample, this clone was seen once. The V gene is TRBV30, the J gene TRBJ2-2; TRBD1 agrees at 7 bases. V shed 2 bases and J 4 bases; nucleotides not matched to a gene: 10. Germline CDR1 GTSNPN, CDR2 SVGIG (reference sequence). This CDR3 region has 16 residues. CDR3 protein: CAWSLRQGPGTGELFF. The CDR3 DNA follows: TGTGCCTGGAGTCTGCGACAGGGACCGGGCACCGGGGAGCTGTTTTTT.

This rearrangement joins TRBV2 to TRBJ2-7; TRBD2 matches at 7 bases. Germline CDR1 is SNHLY and CDR2 is FYNNEI. The CDR3 has 14 amino acids. The J segment lost 2 bases and the V segment lost 4 bases, leaving 5 bases of the junction unmatched. The CDR3 here is CASSGLAAAYEQYF. CDR3 coding DNA: TGTGCCAGCAGTGGGCTAGCGGCCGCCTACGAGCAGTACTTC.

CDR3 in DNA: TGCGCCAGCAGCCTCGGGACAGCCTATAATTCACCCCTCCACTTT. This sequence encodes CASSLGTAYNSPLHF. The rearrangement links TRBV4-1 to TRBJ1-6, with 7 bases that match TRBD1. The CDR3 extends over 15 amino acids. Unmatched junction bases numbered 2, after V lost 4 bases and J lost 2 bases. From germline, CDR1 is MGHRA and CDR2 YSYEKL.

The V and J genes are TRBV15 and TRBJ2-1, with 9 bases matching TRBD2. V shed 8 bases and J 8 bases; nucleotides not matched to a gene: 7. CDR1 is LNHNV and CDR2 is YYDKDF in the germline V gene (reference sequence). The CDR3 length is 13 residues. This CDR3 is CATGSGSSYEQFF. Here the CDR3 DNA reads TGTGCCACCGGTAGCGGGAGTAGTTATGAGCAGTTCTTC.

The gene calls are TRBV9 and TRBJ1-4, with D tentatively TRBD1 (6 bases). CDR1 is SGDLS and CDR2 is YYNGEE in the germline V gene. The CDR3 is made up of 15 amino acids. V was clipped by 4 bases and J by 5 bases, with 15 bases between them. CDR3 amino acids: CASSPRQELNEKLFF. CDR3 in DNA: TGTGCCAGCAGCCCGCGACAGGAGTTAAATGAAAAACTGTTTTTT. Using reference TRBV9 and TRBJ1-4 for the parts outside the CDR3, the full variable domain is DSGVTQTPKHLITATGQRVTLRCSPRSGDLSVYWYQQSLDQGLQFLIQYYNGEERAKGNILERFSAQQFPDLHSELNLSSLELGDSALYFCASSPRQELNEKLFFGSGTQLSVL.

A word on this clone: Other DNA sequences in the sample encode the same CDR3. This chain joins TRBV5-6 and TRBJ1-2, with unresolved D. The CDR3 has 14 amino acids. Germline V gene sequence: CDR1 SGHDT, CDR2 YYEEEE. V was pared by 0 bases and J by 0 bases, with 6 bases between. CDR3 residues: CASSLGQSNYGYTF. The CDR3 DNA follows: TGTGCCAGCAGCTTGGGCCAGTCTAACTATGGCTACACCTTC.

This rearrangement joins TRBV19 to TRBJ1-2; TRBD1 agrees at 8 bases. V was clipped by 3 bases and J by 8 bases; unmatched bases: 17. Germline CDR1 and CDR2: LNHDA and SQIVND (reference sequence). This CDR3 has 17 amino acids. CDR3 coding DNA: TGTGCCAGTAGTATCCTGCACACAGGGGGACCCGCGCGCGGCTACACCTTC. Translation gives CASSILHTGGPARGYTF.

This chain uses TRBV6-5 with TRBJ1-5; a weak D match, TRBD1 (5 bases). The V gene lost 8 bases and the J gene lost 3 bases, with 11 bases spanning the gap. This CDR3 contains 13 residues. CDR1 MNHEY and CDR2 SVGAGI come from the germline V gene. The CDR3 DNA reads TGTGCCAGCTACGCGGGGCCCAATCAGCCCCAGCATTTT. This codes for CASYAGPNQPQHF.

J is TRBJ2-7 and V is TRBV10-3; 8 bases are shared with TRBD2. Per germline, CDR1 ENHRY and CDR2 SYGVKD. Trimming took 6 bases from V and 2 from J; bases not matched to a gene: 3. The CDR3 contains 13 residues. For the CDR3, the DNA is TGTGCCATCAGCGCGGGAGGTGCCTACGAGCAGTACTTC. Translation gives CAISAGGAYEQYF.

This clone came up once. The V call is TRBV29-1, the J call TRBJ2-5, with D possibly being TRBD1 (6 bases). In germline, CDR1 is SQVTM, CDR2 ANQGSEA. Trimming shortened V by 5 bases and J by 9 bases, and 25 bases separated the two germline ends. This CDR3 has 15 amino acids. The CDR3 sequence: CSVLGTGRDSRAQYF. The DNA of the CDR3 is TGCAGCGTTCTAGGCACAGGGCGCGACTCCCGGGCCCAGTACTTC. Full variable domain (missing parts from reference TRBV29-1 and TRBJ2-5): SAVISQKPSRDICQRGTSLTIQCQVDSQVTMMFWYRQQPGQSLTLIATANQGSEATYESGFVIDKFPISRPNLTFSTLTVSNMSPEDSSIYLCSVLGTGRDSRAQYFGPGTRLLVL.

The chain links TRBV7-8 to TRBJ1-2; weak D call: TRBD1 (5 bases). The CDR3 runs to 16 residues. From germline, CDR1 is SGHVS and CDR2 FQNEAQ. V shed 4 bases and J shed 8 bases, with 23 bases lying between them. In DNA, the CDR3 is TGTGCCAGCAGCTCCCACACGGCGGGGGTCGCCTCCGGCTACACCTTC. Amino acid sequence: CASSSHTAGVASGYTF.

The chain uses TRBV18 and TRBJ2-1; tentative D call: TRBD2 (5 bases). The V gene's germline CDR1 is KGHSH and CDR2 LQKENI. The CDR3 spans 14 residues. Trimming took off 0 bases at V and 6 bases at J, with 9 bases between the two ends. The DNA of the CDR3 is TGTGCCAGCTCACCACCGTTTGAGGGCAATGAGCAGTTCTTC. This gives the protein CASSPPFEGNEQFF.

The chain links TRBV4-3 to TRBJ2-1, with 7 bases identical to TRBD2. The CDR3 is 15 residues long. V lost 0 bases to trimming and J lost 10 bases; unmatched junction nucleotides: 9. Germline lookup yields CDR1 LGHNA and CDR2 YSLEER. The CDR3 spells CASSQDPTGGEEQFF. The CDR3 coding sequence is TGCGCCAGCAGCCAAGATCCCACGGGAGGAGAGGAGCAGTTCTTC.

This chain connects TRBV28 to TRBJ1-5; D is ambiguous. Germline assignment: CDR1 MDHEN and CDR2 SYDVKM. This CDR3 has 14 residues. The V end was cut by 3 bases, the J end by 4 bases, with 10 bases between. The CDR3 sequence: CASSFESKNQPQHF. The CDR3 nucleotides read TGTGCCAGCAGTTTTGAGAGTAAAAATCAGCCCCAGCATTTT. The complete variable domain, with remaining parts taken from reference TRBV28 and TRBJ1-5, reads DVKVTQSSRYLVKRTGEKVFLECVQDMDHENMFWYRQDPGLGLRLIYFSYDVKMKEKGDIPEGYSVSREKKERFSLILESASTNQTSMYLCASSFESKNQPQHFGDGTRLSIL.

Details on this clone: Mismatch with germline at one junction end may stem from a read error. CDR3 nucleotides: TGTGCCAGCAGCCTAGGGGGGGCACTTCCCCTCTTC. As protein: CASSLGGALPLF. This rearrangement joins TRBV14 to TRBJ2-7, with D possibly TRBD2 on 7 matching bases. The CDR3 consists of 12 residues. Germline V lookup: CDR1 SGHDN, CDR2 FVKESK.

The chain links TRBV7-9 to TRBJ2-5; the D gene is possibly TRBD1 (6 bases). CDR3 size: 15 residues. The V and J ends lost 7 bases and 5 bases respectively, with 20 bases between them. Per germline, CDR1 SEHNR and CDR2 FQNEAQ (reference sequence). CDR3 nucleotides: TGTGCCAGCACCAGATATTCCTCAGGGGATGAGACCCAGTACTTC. It yields the protein CASTRYSSGDETQYF.

This clone came up once. The chain has TRBV7-9 and TRBJ1-1; TRBD1 aligns across 7 bases. The ends lost 5 bases at V and 5 bases at J; junction bases unmatched: 8. The CDR3 sequence is 14 residues long. Looked up from germline, CDR1 is SEHNR and CDR2 is FQNEAQ (reference sequence). The CDR3 region has the DNA TGTGCCAGCAGCGCGCCTCGCAGGGGGACTGAAGCTTTCTTT. It translates to CASSAPRRGTEAFF.

The chain is built from TRBV7-9 and TRBJ2-1, with D possibly being TRBD1 (5 bases). This CDR3 contains 17 residues. With 7 bases removed from V and 9 bases from J, the gap between germline ends came to 28 bases. The V gene's germline CDR1 is SEHNR and CDR2 FQNEAQ (reference sequence). CDR3 amino acids: CASNRPLGAKSALEQFF. In nucleotides, the CDR3 is TGTGCCAGCAACCGCCCGCTTGGGGCTAAATCAGCGCTTGAGCAGTTCTTC.